The next 21 T cell receptor beta chains were all read from a single sample in a study of T cell responses to AZD1222 COVID-19 vaccine. Measured with immunoSEQ multiplex PCR; TCRdb has only the in-frame clones, and not every one. The profile covers fewer than 70,000 clones, with around 90% appearing a single time and roughly 5% taken by the ten largest. The sample consisted of peripheral blood, taken on day 0 of AZD1222 vaccination. The receptor set was obtained from an adult in good health.

The chain is built from TRBV12-5 and TRBJ1-3, with D possibly matching TRBD1 (5 bases). The germline CDR1 and CDR2 sequences are LGHNT and FRNRAP. Trimming removed 5 bases from V and 0 bases from J, with 11 bases in between. The CDR3 totals 15 residues. DNA of the CDR3: TGTGCTAGTGGTATAGGGGCGGCCTCTGGAAACACCATATATTTT. Its translation: CASGIGAASGNTIYF.

The CDR3 DNA sequence: TGTGCCAGCAGCTTGGAGCTAGCGGGGGGGCTAGAGACCCAGTACTTC. Its translation is CASSLELAGGLETQYF. The chain uses TRBV5-4 and TRBJ2-5, with 12 positions matching TRBD2. CDR1 and CDR2 from the germline V gene are SGHNT and YYREEE (reference sequence). Trimming removed 0 bases from V and 4 bases from J; junction bases left unmatched: 4. This CDR3 spans 16 amino acids. Together with reference TRBV5-4 and TRBJ2-5, the CDR3 gives the full variable domain: ETGVTQSPTHLIKTRGQQVTLRCSSQSGHNTVSWYQQALGQGPQFIFQYYREEENGRGNFPPRFSGLQFPNYSSELNVNALELDDSALYLCASSLELAGGLETQYFGPGTRLLVL.

This clone has a handful of counts. The chain joins TRBV6-5 to TRBJ2-2; D call uncertain. This CDR3 has 15 amino acids. V lost 0 bases and J lost 5, with 10 bases in between. CDR1 MNHEY and CDR2 SVGAGI come from the germline V gene. CDR3 amino acids: CASSYSGYKTGELFF. The CDR3 DNA is TGTGCCAGCAGTTACTCGGGCTATAAAACCGGGGAGCTGTTTTTT.

This clone occurred once. The chain has TRBV12-3 or TRBV12-4 and TRBJ1-5, with D uncertain. The CDR3 is made up of 12 amino acids. V was pared by 3 bases and J by 6 bases, with 6 bases between. The CDR3: CASSFHGQPQHF. DNA of the CDR3: TGTGCCAGCAGTTTCCATGGTCAGCCCCAGCATTTT.

The CDR3: CASSGTGGATDTQYF. For the CDR3, the DNA is TGTGCCAGCAGCGGAACCGGGGGGGCCACAGATACGCAGTATTTT. This sequence joins TRBV9 and TRBJ2-3; 8 positions match TRBD2. The germline V gene has CDR1 SGDLS and CDR2 YYNGEE. This CDR3 region has 15 residues. V was pared by 3 bases and J by 2 bases, with 5 bases of the junction left unmatched.

The sample holds one count of this clone. The gene calls are TRBV19 and TRBJ1-1; D might be TRBD1 (5 bases). The V end lost 3 bases, the J end lost 2 bases, and 13 bases lay between the germline ends. The CDR3 loop spans 15 amino acids. Germline CDR1 is LNHDA and CDR2 is SQIVND (reference sequence). The CDR3, as DNA: TGTGCCAGTAGTATCTCCCGGGGGTTCAACACTGAAGCTTTCTTT. It translates to CASSISRGFNTEAFF. The complete variable domain, with remaining parts taken from reference TRBV19 and TRBJ1-1, reads DGGITQSPKYLFRKEGQNVTLSCEQNLNHDAMYWYRQDPGQGLRLIYYSQIVNDFQKGDIAEGYSVSREKKESFPLTVTSAQKNPTAFYLCASSISRGFNTEAFFGQGTRLTVV.

The chain couples TRBV13 to TRBJ1-1; D perhaps matches TRBD1 (6 bases). Germline V gene sequence: CDR1 PRHDT, CDR2 FYEKMQ (reference sequence). V was clipped by 5 bases and J by 1 base, with 14 bases between them. This CDR3 is 15 amino acids long. The DNA of the CDR3 is TGTGCCAGCAGCGCGCCAGGGGATGGGAACACTGAAGCTTTCTTT. Translation gives CASSAPGDGNTEAFF.

The chain employs TRBV14 and TRBJ2-3; the D call may be TRBD1 or TRBD2 (6 bases each). The germline gives CDR1 SGHDN, CDR2 FVKESK. CDR3 length: 15 residues. V lost 3 bases and J 1 base, leaving 11 bases between the germline ends. The CDR3 bases are TGTGCCAGCAGCCACGGGGGCCTCGGCACAGATACGCAGTATTTT. Encoded protein: CASSHGGLGTDTQYF.

This chain's CDR3 is CAWSVRGQGLSNQPQHF. The CDR3 DNA reads as TGTGCCTGGAGTGTACGCGGGCAGGGCCTTAGCAATCAGCCCCAGCATTTT. The chain carries TRBV30 and TRBJ1-5; D is perhaps TRBD1 (5 bases). CDR1 is GTSNPN, CDR2 SVGIG, per germline (reference sequence). Trimming removed 0 bases from V and 0 bases from J, with 15 bases in between. The CDR3 covers 17 residues.

The chain links TRBV7-2 to TRBJ2-3, with D possibly being TRBD2 (7 bases). The CDR3 length is 15 residues. Germline CDR1 SGHTA, CDR2 FQGNSA. V was trimmed by 5 bases and J by 2 bases, leaving 14 bases between them. The CDR3 DNA reads TGTGCCAGCAGCCTTTCGGGGGGCCCCACAGATACGCAGTATTTT. Translating gives CASSLSGGPTDTQYF.

V and J are TRBV29-1 and TRBJ2-1; 7 bases are a match to TRBD2. Germline V CDR1 and CDR2: SQVTM, ANQGSEA. The CDR3 loop spans 15 amino acids. V lost 0 bases and J lost 0; bases outside the gene matches: 2. The CDR3 is CSVEDRGVSYNEQFF. In nucleotides, the CDR3 is TGCAGCGTTGAAGATCGGGGGGTCTCCTACAATGAGCAGTTCTTC.

CDR3 coding DNA: TGTGCCAGCACCACGGACGTAAATCAGCCCCAGCATTTT. Translated, it gives CASTTDVNQPQHF. The rearrangement joins TRBV5-5 to TRBJ1-5; D is unresolved. V lost 6 bases and J lost 4, with 11 bases in between. Per the germline V gene, CDR1 is SGHKS and CDR2 is YYEKEE (reference sequence). The CDR3 runs 13 residues.

The V gene is TRBV6-5, the J gene TRBJ2-3; D unresolved. V was shortened by 6 bases and J by 1 base, with 11 bases between the two germline ends. The CDR3 sequence is 14 residues long. CDR1 MNHEY and CDR2 SVGAGI come from the germline V gene. The CDR3 nucleotides are TGTGCCAGCAGAGTTACGGCTCGCACAGATACGCAGTATTTT. Amino acids: CASRVTARTDTQYF.

This chain joins TRBV7-9 and TRBJ2-1; 7 positions match TRBD2. V was clipped by 1 base and J by 4 bases; unmatched bases: 7. The germline V gene has CDR1 SEHNR and CDR2 FQNEAQ (reference sequence). The CDR3 runs 16 residues. The CDR3 DNA reads TGTGCCAGCAGCTTAGGATCAGCGGGGTCTTACAATGAGCAGTTCTTC. Translation: CASSLGSAGSYNEQFF.

This clone was counted a single time. The V gene is TRBV18, the J gene TRBJ2-5, with 10 bases that match TRBD1. The CDR3 has 15 residues. J lost 4 bases, V lost 3 bases, and 5 bases had no gene match. Germline CDR1 reads KGHSH; CDR2 reads LQKENI. CDR3 DNA: TGTGCCAGCTCACCTAGACAGGGGGCCGGAGAGACCCAGTACTTC. Encoded protein: CASSPRQGAGETQYF. Full variable domain (remainder filled in from reference TRBV18 and TRBJ2-5): NAGVMQNPRHLVRRRGQEARLRCSPMKGHSHVYWYRQLPEEGLKFMVYLQKENIIDESGMPKERFSAEFPKEGPSILRIQQVVRGDSAAYFCASSPRQGAGETQYFGPGTRLLVL.

The J gene is TRBJ1-1, the V gene TRBV10-1; D not certain. CDR1 and CDR2 from the germline V gene are WNHNN and SYGVQD (reference sequence). Trimming left V 0 bases short and J 0 bases short, with 11 bases between. The CDR3 is 16 amino acids. The CDR3 loop is CASSESSEWMNTEAFF. The CDR3 bases are TGCGCCAGCAGTGAGTCTTCAGAATGGATGAACACTGAAGCTTTCTTT.

The J gene is TRBJ1-2, the V gene TRBV30, with D unclear. The CDR3 extends over 12 amino acids. Germline V lookup: CDR1 GTSNPN, CDR2 SVGIG (reference sequence). V was clipped by 1 base and J by 1 base, with 4 bases between them. DNA of the CDR3: TGTGCCTGGAGTGGCGGTAACTATGGCTACACCTTC. Encoded protein: CAWSGGNYGYTF.

This clone was counted only a few times. This sequence joins TRBV7-9 and TRBJ2-7, with 10 bases aligning to TRBD2. The V gene's germline CDR1 is SEHNR and CDR2 FQNEAQ (reference sequence). V lost 5 bases, J lost 6 bases, and 1 base stayed unmatched. CDR3 length: 12 amino acids. The CDR3 loop is CASSPSGGEQYF. CDR3 nucleotides: TGTGCCAGCAGCCCTAGCGGGGGCGAGCAGTACTTC.

V and J are TRBV6-5 and TRBJ2-3; TRBD2 agrees at 9 bases. Trimming removed 6 bases from V and 1 base from J; junction bases left unmatched: 5. There are 15 residues in the CDR3. Germline V lookup: CDR1 MNHEY, CDR2 SVGAGI. The CDR3 is CASRMVAGGTDTQYF. The DNA for the CDR3 is TGTGCCAGCAGAATGGTAGCGGGGGGCACAGATACGCAGTATTTT.

The CDR3 loop is CASSPPAGAYEQYF. The CDR3 DNA follows: TGTGCCAGCAGTCCTCCCGCGGGAGCGTACGAGCAGTACTTC. The rearrangement joins TRBV11-2 to TRBJ2-7, with TRBD2 matching over 7 bases. V was clipped by 6 bases and J by 4 bases; unmatched bases: 9. Looked up from germline, CDR1 is SGHAT and CDR2 is FQNNGV. The CDR3 length is 14 residues. Full variable domain (missing parts from reference TRBV11-2 and TRBJ2-7): EAGVAQSPRYKIIEKRQSVAFWCNPISGHATLYWYQQILGQGPKLLIQFQNNGVVDDSQLPKDRFSAERLKGVDSTLKIQPAKLEDSAVYLCASSPPAGAYEQYFGPGTRLTVT.

The chain has TRBV6-1 and TRBJ2-7; D gene ambiguous. Germline assignment: CDR1 MNHNS and CDR2 SASEGT. V dropped 0 bases and J dropped 4 bases, with 13 bases sitting between them. The CDR3 spans 15 residues. The CDR3 loop reads CASSEASQTLYEQYF. For the CDR3, the DNA is TGTGCCAGCAGTGAAGCATCCCAGACCCTATACGAGCAGTACTTC.